The 14 T cell receptor beta chains below come from one sample, sequenced in a study of OX40 agonist ivuxolimab in advanced cancers. TCRdb's table, derived via immunoSEQ multiplex PCR, lists solely in-frame clones and lacks some. Of about 80,000 clones listed, approximately 90% are singletons. Material: CD4+ or CD8+ T cells sorted from blood, obtained in a trial of the OX40 agonist ivuxolimab. These receptors all stem from an adult with an advanced solid tumor such as melanoma, head and neck, liver or kidney cancer.

The chain couples TRBV7-6 to TRBJ2-7; 9 positions agree with TRBD2. Germline values: CDR1 SGHVS, CDR2 FNYEAQ. V dropped 4 bases and J dropped 4; count of bases not matched to a gene: 8. The CDR3 has 15 amino acids. CDR3 bases: TGTGCCAGCAGCTCCCAGGCGGGAGGGTATTACGAGCAGTACTTC. It encodes CASSSQAGGYYEQYF.

V and J are TRBV5-6 and TRBJ1-6; 7 nucleotides match TRBD1. The CDR3 is made up of 13 amino acids. With 0 bases clipped from V and 11 bases from J, the junction kept 2 bases outside the gene matches. From germline, CDR1 is SGHDT and CDR2 YYEEEE. DNA for the CDR3: TGTGCCAGCAGCTTGGATCAGGGGGCACCCCTCCACTTT. The encoded protein is CASSLDQGAPLHF.

This clone occurred a few times. The gene calls are TRBV7-3 and TRBJ2-1; the match to TRBD2 covers 9 bases. This CDR3 comprises 15 residues. With V trimmed by 5 bases and J by 3 bases, 5 bases remained unmatched. Germline loops: CDR1 SGHTA, CDR2 FQGTGA. CDR3 protein: CASSTGTSLYNEQFF. The CDR3 DNA sequence: TGTGCCAGCAGCACTGGGACTAGCCTCTACAATGAGCAGTTCTTC.

The rearrangement joins TRBV7-2 to TRBJ2-5, with a possible D match to TRBD2 (6 bases). The CDR3 has 14 amino acids. V gave up 5 bases and J gave up 2 bases, with 12 bases separating them. Germline V gene lookup returns CDR1 SGHTA and CDR2 FQGNSA. The CDR3 DNA sequence: TGTGCCAGCAGCGTATCTAGCGATCAAGAGACCCAGTACTTC. It yields the protein CASSVSSDQETQYF.

This clone has a single count. V and J are TRBV6-1 and TRBJ2-2; D possibly corresponds to TRBD2 (5 bases). Germline V CDR1 and CDR2: MNHNS, SASEGT. V lost 3 bases and J lost 1, with 12 bases in between. The CDR3 is 16 amino acids. The CDR3 region has the DNA TGTGCCAGCAGTGATCTGGGAGAAAAGAACACCGGGGAGCTGTTTTTT. This encodes CASSDLGEKNTGELFF.

The chain recombines TRBV7-3 with TRBJ2-3; D may be TRBD1 or TRBD2 (5 bases each). The CDR3 totals 13 residues. Germline values: CDR1 SGHTA, CDR2 FQGTGA. V was pared by 5 bases and J by 11 bases, with 17 bases between. The CDR3 here is CASSPGPRIGQYF. The CDR3 nucleotides are TGTGCCAGCAGCCCGGGACCGCGGATAGGGCAGTATTTT.

Only one count was recorded for this clone. This chain uses TRBV18 with TRBJ2-3; 8 bases align to TRBD2. V lost 6 bases to trimming and J lost 5 bases; unmatched junction nucleotides: 10. The CDR3 consists of 15 residues. Per germline, CDR1 KGHSH and CDR2 LQKENI. CDR3 loop: CASSPRGGQGDTQYF. The CDR3 nucleotides are TGTGCCAGCTCCCCTCGGGGGGGGCAAGGAGATACGCAGTATTTT.

J is TRBJ2-2 and V is TRBV7-9, with 12 bases lining up with TRBD2. V lost 4 bases to trimming and J lost 4 bases; unmatched junction nucleotides: 13. The CDR3 has 19 residues. Germline V gene sequence: CDR1 SEHNR, CDR2 FQNEAQ (reference sequence). This CDR3 is CASSSRGTTSGRRTGELFF. CDR3 bases: TGTGCCAGCAGCTCTAGGGGGACTACTAGCGGGAGGCGCACCGGGGAGCTGTTTTTT.

This clone came up once. The chain has TRBV6-1 and TRBJ2-2, with 8 bases fitting TRBD2. This CDR3 region has 15 residues. Germline V gives CDR1 MNHNS, CDR2 SASEGT. The V segment lost 7 bases and the J segment 5 bases; nucleotides outside the gene matches: 9. DNA for the CDR3: TGTGCCAGCATTCCCGGGGGGGCTCCGACCGGGGAGCTGTTTTTT. This codes for CASIPGGAPTGELFF.

The genes are TRBV7-2 and TRBJ2-2; no reliable D call. The V end was cut by 2 bases, the J end by 0 bases, with 13 bases between. The germline V gene encodes CDR1 SGHTA and CDR2 FQGNSA. CDR3 length: 17 amino acids. The CDR3: CASSLTYRWANTGELFF. In nucleotides, the CDR3 is TGTGCCAGCAGCTTAACCTACCGGTGGGCGAACACCGGGGAGCTGTTTTTT.

This chain connects TRBV11-2 to TRBJ2-2, with a possible D match to TRBD2 (5 bases). Germline V gene sequence: CDR1 SGHAT, CDR2 FQNNGV. Trimming removed 6 bases from V and 8 bases from J, with 10 bases in between. CDR3 length: 12 amino acids. In DNA form, the CDR3 reads TGTGCCAGCAGTCTAGCTATAGGGGAGCTGTTTTTT. Translation gives CASSLAIGELFF.

This sequence joins TRBV10-3 and TRBJ2-1; weak D call: TRBD2 (6 bases). Germline-derived CDR1 and CDR2 are ENHRY and SYGVKD. This CDR3 is built from 12 residues. V lost 9 bases and J 6 bases, leaving 12 bases between the germline ends. The CDR3 here is CAIGRGINEQFF. The DNA of the CDR3 is TGTGCCATAGGGCGGGGCATCAATGAGCAGTTCTTC.

The V and J genes are TRBV5-4 and TRBJ2-7; 7 nucleotides line up with TRBD1. Germline-derived CDR1 and CDR2 are SGHNT and YYREEE (reference sequence). The CDR3 sequence is 12 residues long. V lost 4 bases to trimming and J lost 7 bases; unmatched junction nucleotides: 5. CDR3 bases: TGTGCCAGCAGCACGAACAGGGGTGAGCAGTACTTC. The encoded protein is CASSTNRGEQYF.

CDR3 DNA sequence: TGCGCCAGCAGGCCGGGCGGGAGGACTACCTACAATGAGCAGTTCTTC. Translation gives CASRPGGRTTYNEQFF. The chain recombines TRBV10-2 with TRBJ2-1; the match to TRBD2 covers 8 bases. Trimming took 6 bases from V and 2 from J; bases not matched to a gene: 9. The CDR3 totals 16 residues. The germline CDR1 and CDR2 sequences are WSHSY and SAAADI.